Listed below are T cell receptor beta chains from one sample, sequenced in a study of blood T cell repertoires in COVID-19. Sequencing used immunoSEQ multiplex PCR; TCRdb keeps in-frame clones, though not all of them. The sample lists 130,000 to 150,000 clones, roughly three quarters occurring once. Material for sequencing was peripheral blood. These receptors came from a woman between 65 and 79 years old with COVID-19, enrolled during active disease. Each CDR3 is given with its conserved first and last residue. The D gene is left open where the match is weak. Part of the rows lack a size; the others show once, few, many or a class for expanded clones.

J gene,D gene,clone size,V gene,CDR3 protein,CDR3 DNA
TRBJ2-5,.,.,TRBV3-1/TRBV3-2,CASSPEGRGQTQYF,TGTGCCAGCAGCCCAGAGGGGCGGGGTCAGACCCAGTACTTC
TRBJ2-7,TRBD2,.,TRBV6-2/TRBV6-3,CASSYSTTSGSYEQYF,TGTGCCAGCAGTTACTCTACGACTAGCGGCTCCTACGAGCAGTACTTC
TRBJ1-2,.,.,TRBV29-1,CSVVSGKGGYTF,TGCAGCGTTGTTTCCGGGAAGGGTGGCTACACCTTC
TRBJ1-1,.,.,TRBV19,CASSIPGVSTEAFF,TGTGCCAGTAGTATTCCAGGGGTGTCCACTGAAGCTTTCTTT
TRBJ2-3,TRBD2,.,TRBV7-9,CASMTLAGVGDTQYF,TGTGCCAGCATGACACTAGCGGGGGTGGGAGATACGCAGTATTTT
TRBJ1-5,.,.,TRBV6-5,CASSPTGYSNQPQHF,TGTGCCAGCAGTCCAACAGGTTATAGCAATCAGCCCCAGCATTTT
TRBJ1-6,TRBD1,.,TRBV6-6,CASSDRGSGSPLHF,TGTGCCAGCAGTGACAGGGGTAGCGGTTCACCCCTCCACTTT
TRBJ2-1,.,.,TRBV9,CASSVGTFNEQFF,TGTGCCAGCAGCGTAGGTACTTTCAATGAGCAGTTCTTC
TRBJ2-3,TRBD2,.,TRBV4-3,CASSQDGLAGGRSTDTQYF,TGCGCCAGCAGCCAAGATGGGCTAGCGGGGGGGCGGAGCACAGATACGCAGTATTTT
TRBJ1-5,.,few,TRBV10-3,CAISEGGGGQPQHF,TGTGCCATCAGTGAGGGGGGGGGCGGTCAGCCCCAGCATTTT
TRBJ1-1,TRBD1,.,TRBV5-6,CASSPKHRGGTEAFF,TGTGCCAGCAGCCCTAAGCACAGGGGCGGCACTGAAGCTTTCTTT
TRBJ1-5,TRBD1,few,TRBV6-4,CASSLNRDSESNQPQHF,TGTGCCAGCAGCCTAAACCGGGACAGCGAGTCCAATCAGCCCCAGCATTTT
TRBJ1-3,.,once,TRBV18,CASSPRDGGSGNTIYF,TGTGCCAGCTCACCACGCGACGGGGGCTCTGGAAACACCATATATTTT
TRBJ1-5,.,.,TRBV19,CASSIDLGVGQPQHF,TGTGCCAGTAGTATAGATCTCGGGGTTGGACAGCCCCAGCATTTT
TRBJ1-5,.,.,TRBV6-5,CASSYSRLFSGQPQHF,TGTGCCAGCAGTTACTCCCGACTGTTTTCTGGTCAGCCCCAGCATTTT
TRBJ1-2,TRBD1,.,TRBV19,CASQTGTGGNGYTF,TGTGCCAGCCAGACCGGGACAGGGGGGAATGGCTACACCTTC
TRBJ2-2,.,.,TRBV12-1,CANNGGTGTGELFF,TGTGCCAATAACGGGGGAACGGGCACCGGGGAGCTGTTTTTT
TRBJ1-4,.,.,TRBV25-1,CASSEVKTGGKLFF,TGTGCCAGCAGCGAGGTCAAGACCGGGGGGAAACTGTTTTTT